The T cell receptor (beta chain) described here comes from a study of technical replicates of blood from a few donors. Germline V gene lookup returns CDR1 KGHSH and CDR2 LQKENI. Deletions cut 0 bases from V and 1 base from J, with 13 bases between. The CDR3 contains 17 residues. The assay was immunoSEQ multiplex PCR, and TCRdb's table has in-frame clones only and misses some. The sample yields about 83,000 clones, approximately 92% seen once. Input material: T cells isolated from PBMCs. This rearrangement joins TRBV18 to TRBJ2-1; the D gene is possibly TRBD2 (5 bases). The receptor was isolated from a human donor in good health. The CDR3 loop is CASSPPGLAASYNEQFF. For the CDR3, the DNA is TGTGCCAGCTCACCACCGGGTCTAGCAGCATCCTACAATGAGCAGTTCTTC.